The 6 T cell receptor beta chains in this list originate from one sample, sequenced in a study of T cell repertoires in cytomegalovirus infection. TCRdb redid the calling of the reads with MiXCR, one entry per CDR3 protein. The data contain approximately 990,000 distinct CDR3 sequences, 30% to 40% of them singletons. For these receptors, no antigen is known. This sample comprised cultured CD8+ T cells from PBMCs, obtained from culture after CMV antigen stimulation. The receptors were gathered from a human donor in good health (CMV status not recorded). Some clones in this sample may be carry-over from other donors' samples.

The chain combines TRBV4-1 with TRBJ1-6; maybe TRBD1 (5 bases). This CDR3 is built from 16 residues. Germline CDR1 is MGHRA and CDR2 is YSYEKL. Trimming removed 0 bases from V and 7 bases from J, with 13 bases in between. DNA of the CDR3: TGCGCCAGCAGCCAAGATAGGGGAGTCCTCAATTCACCCCTCCACTTT. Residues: CASSQDRGVLNSPLHF.

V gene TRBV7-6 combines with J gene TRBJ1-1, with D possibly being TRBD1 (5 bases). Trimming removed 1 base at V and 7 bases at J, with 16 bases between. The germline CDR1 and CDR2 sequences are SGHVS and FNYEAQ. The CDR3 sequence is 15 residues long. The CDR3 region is CASSLEVGRAVEAFF. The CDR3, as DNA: TGTGCCAGCAGCTTAGAAGTCGGCAGGGCTGTTGAAGCTTTCTTT.

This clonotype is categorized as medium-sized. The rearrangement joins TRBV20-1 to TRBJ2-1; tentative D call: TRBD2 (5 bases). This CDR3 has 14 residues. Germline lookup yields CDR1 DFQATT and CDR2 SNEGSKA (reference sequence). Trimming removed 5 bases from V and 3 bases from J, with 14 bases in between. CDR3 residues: CSAPWERDYNEQFF. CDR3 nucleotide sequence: TGCAGTGCTCCCTGGGAGCGCGACTACAATGAGCAGTTCTTC.

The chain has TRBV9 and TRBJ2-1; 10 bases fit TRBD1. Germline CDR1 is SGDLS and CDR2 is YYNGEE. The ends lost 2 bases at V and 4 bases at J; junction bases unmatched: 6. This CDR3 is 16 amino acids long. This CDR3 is CASSVRGQGVYNEQFF. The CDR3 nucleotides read TGTGCCAGCAGCGTCAGAGGACAGGGGGTTTACAATGAGCAGTTCTTC.

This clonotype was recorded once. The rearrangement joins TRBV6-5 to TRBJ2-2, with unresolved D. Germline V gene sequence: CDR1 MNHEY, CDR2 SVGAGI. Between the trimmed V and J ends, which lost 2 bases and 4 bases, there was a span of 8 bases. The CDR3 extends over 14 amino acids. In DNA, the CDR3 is TGTGCCAGCAGTTACCCTGGGGTCACCGGGGAGCTGTTTTTT. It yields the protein CASSYPGVTGELFF.

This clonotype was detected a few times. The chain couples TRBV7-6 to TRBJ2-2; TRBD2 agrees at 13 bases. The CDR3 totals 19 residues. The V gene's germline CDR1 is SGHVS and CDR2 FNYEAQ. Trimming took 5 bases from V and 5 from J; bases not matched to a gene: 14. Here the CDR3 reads CASSHPGRTSGGRTGELFF. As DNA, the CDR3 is TGTGCCAGCAGCCACCCAGGGAGGACTAGCGGGGGACGGACCGGGGAGCTGTTTTTT.